This paragraph covers one T cell receptor beta chain sequence. Its antigen is unidentified. Cultured CD4+ T cells had their DNA profiled by the Oncomine TCR Beta short-read assay. Using its own MiXCR run on the PCR reads, TCRdb lists one record per CDR3 protein. The table lists 15,000 or so distinct CDR3 sequences, roughly three fifths of them singletons. Treatment: approximately nine-day PBMC culture with coronavirus spike peptide pools or control peptides (ViraFEST assay). This record belongs to a study of vaccination and CD4 T cells after COVID-19. Findings and limits, study-wide: A relatively small number of convalescent patients were studied, and no early post-infection timepoints were included. Researchers report that a median roughly 90% of reactive clones in convalescent patients surfaced only post-vaccination.

Germline loops: CDR1 KGHDR, CDR2 SFDVKD. The CDR3 is 15 residues long. V shed 7 bases and J shed 4 bases, with 18 bases lying between them. The rearrangement uses TRBV24-1 and TRBJ1-1; D may be TRBD1 (6 bases). Here the sequenced sample was CD4+ T cells from blood, cultured in vitro, taken after SARS-CoV-2 vaccination. This clonotype originated in a human donor who had recovered from COVID-19. The CDR3 bases are TGTGCCACCAGGACTTCAGGGGAAGGGAGCACTGAAGCTTTCTTT. Amino acid sequence: CATRTSGEGSTEAFF.